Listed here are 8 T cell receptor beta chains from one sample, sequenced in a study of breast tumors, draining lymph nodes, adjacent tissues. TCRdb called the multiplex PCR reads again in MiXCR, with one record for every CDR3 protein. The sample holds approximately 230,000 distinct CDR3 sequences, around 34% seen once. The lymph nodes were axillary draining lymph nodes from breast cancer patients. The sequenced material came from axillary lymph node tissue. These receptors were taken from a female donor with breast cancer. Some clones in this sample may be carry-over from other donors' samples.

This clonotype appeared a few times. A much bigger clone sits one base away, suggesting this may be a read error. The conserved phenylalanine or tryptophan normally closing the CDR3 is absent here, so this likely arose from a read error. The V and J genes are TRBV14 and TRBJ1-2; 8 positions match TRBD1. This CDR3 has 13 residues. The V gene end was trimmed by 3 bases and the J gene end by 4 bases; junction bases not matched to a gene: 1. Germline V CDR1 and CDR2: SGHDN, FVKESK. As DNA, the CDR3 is TGTGCCAGCAGCCACGACAGGGGCTATGGCTACACCTCC. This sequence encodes CASSHDRGYGYTS.

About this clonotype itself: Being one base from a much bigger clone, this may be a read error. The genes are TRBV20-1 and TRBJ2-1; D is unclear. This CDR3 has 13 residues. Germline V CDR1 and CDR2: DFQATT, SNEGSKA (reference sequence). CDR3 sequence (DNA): TGCAGTGCTAGAGATAGCCGATACAATAAGCAGTTCTTC. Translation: CSARDSRYNKQFF.

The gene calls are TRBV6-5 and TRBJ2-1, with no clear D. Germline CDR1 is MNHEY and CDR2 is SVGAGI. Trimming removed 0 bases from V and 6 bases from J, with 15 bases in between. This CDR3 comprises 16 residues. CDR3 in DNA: TGTGCCAGCAGTTACTCAGGCGGCTTCCTCCTCAATGAGCAGTTCTTC. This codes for CASSYSGGFLLNEQFF.

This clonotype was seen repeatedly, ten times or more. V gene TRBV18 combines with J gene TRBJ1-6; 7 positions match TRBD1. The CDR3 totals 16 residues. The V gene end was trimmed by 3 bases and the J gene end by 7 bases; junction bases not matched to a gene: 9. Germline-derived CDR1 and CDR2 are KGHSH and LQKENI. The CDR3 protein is CASSPFPSGGNSPLHF. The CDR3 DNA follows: TGTGCCAGCTCACCCTTCCCCTCAGGGGGGAATTCACCCCTCCACTTT.

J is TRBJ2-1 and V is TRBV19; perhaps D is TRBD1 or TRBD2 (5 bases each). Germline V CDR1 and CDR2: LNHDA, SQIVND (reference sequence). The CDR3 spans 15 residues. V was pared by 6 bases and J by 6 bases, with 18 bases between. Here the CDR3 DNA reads TGTGCCAGTAGAAAAAACAGGTCGAGGGTCAATGAGCAGTTCTTC. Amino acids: CASRKNRSRVNEQFF.

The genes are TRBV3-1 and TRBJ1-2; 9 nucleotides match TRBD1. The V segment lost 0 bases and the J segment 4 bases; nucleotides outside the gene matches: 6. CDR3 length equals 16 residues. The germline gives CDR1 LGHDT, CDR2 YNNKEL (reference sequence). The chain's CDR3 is CASSQDRQGVIYGYTF. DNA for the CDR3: TGTGCCAGCAGCCAAGATAGACAGGGGGTCATCTATGGCTACACCTTC. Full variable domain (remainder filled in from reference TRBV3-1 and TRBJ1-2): DTAVSQTPKYLVTQMGNDKSIKCEQNLGHDTMYWYKQDSKKFLKIMFSYNNKELIINETVPNRFSPKSPDKAHLNLHINSLELGDSAVYFCASSQDRQGVIYGYTFGSGTRLTVV.

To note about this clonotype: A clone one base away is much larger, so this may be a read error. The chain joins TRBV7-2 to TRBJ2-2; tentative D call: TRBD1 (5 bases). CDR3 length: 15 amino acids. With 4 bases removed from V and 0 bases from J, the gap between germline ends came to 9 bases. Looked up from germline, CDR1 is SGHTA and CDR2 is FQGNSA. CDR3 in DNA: TGTGCCAGCAGCTGGGGCACAACGAACACCGGGGAGCTGTTTTTT. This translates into CASSWGTTNTGELFF. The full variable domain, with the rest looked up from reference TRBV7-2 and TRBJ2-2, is GAGVSQSPSNKVTEKGKDVELRCDPISGHTALYWYRQSLGQGLEFLIYFQGNSAPDKSGLPSDRFSAERTGGSVSTLTIQRTQQEDSAVYLCASSWGTTNTGELFFGEGSRLTVL.

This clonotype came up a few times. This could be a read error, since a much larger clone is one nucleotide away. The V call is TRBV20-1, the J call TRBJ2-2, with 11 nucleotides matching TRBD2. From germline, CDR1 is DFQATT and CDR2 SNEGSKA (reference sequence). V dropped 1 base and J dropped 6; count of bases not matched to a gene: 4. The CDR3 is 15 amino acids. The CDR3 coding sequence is TGCAGTGCTAGAGTAGCGGGAGGGCCTCCCGGGGAGCTGTTTTTT. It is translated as CSARVAGGPPGELFF.